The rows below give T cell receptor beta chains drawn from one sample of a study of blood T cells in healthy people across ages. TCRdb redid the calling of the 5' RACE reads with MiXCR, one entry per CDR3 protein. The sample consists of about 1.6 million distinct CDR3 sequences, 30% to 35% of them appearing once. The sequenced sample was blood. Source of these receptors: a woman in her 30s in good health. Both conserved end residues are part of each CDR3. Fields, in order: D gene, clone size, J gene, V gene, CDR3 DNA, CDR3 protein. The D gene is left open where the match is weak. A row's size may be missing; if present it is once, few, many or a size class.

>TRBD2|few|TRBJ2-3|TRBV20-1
TGCAGTGCTCGCCCGGCTAGCGGGAGGGCCAGGGATACGCAGTATTTT
CSARPASGRARDTQYF
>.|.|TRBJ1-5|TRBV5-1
TGCGCCAGCAGCTTGGATGGGGACCATAGCGATCAGCCCCAGCATTTT
CASSLDGDHSDQPQHF
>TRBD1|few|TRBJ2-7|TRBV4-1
TGCGCCAGCAGCCAAGAGACAGGGCGTCCTGCCTACGAGCAGTACTTC
CASSQETGRPAYEQYF
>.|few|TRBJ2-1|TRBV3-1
TGTGCCAGCAGCCAAGGGGGCGTTTCAGGGCAGTTCTTC
CASSQGGVSGQFF
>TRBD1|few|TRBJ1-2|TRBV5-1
TGCGCCAGCAGCTCATGGGACAGGGCCGAACCCTATGGCTACACCTTC
CASSSWDRAEPYGYTF
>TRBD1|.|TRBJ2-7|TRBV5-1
TGCGCCAGCAGCCCCCCGGACAGGGGGCGAGAGCAGTACTTC
CASSPPDRGREQYF
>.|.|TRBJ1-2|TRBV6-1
TGTGCCAGCACCTTACATGCTAACTATGGCTACACCTTC
CASTLHANYGYTF
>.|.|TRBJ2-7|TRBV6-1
TGTGCCAGCAGTGAAAGGAACAGGAAAAAGTACTTC
CASSERNRKKYF
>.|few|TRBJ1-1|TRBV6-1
TGTGCCAGCAGCGAACCCTTCCGGGCGAACACTGAAGCTTTCTTT
CASSEPFRANTEAFF
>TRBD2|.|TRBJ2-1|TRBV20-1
TGCAGTGCTAGAGGGTCGGCTAGCGGGGGGGGAAATGAGCAGTTCTTC
CSARGSASGGGNEQFF
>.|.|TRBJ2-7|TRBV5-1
TGCGCCAGCAGCTCCGACAGGTTCTCCTACGAGCAGTACTTC
CASSSDRFSYEQYF
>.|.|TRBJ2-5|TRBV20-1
TGCAGTGCGGCGGACAGCAGTGCCCCCGGGGAGACCCAGTACTTC
CSAADSSAPGETQYF
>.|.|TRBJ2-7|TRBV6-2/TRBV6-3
TGTGCCAGCAGTTACCCGAGGGGTGCAAACTCCTACGAGCAGTACTTC
CASSYPRGANSYEQYF
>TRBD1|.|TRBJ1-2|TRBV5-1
TGCGCCAGCAGCCGTCAAAAAAGGACAGGGAATGGCTACACCTTC
CASSRQKRTGNGYTF
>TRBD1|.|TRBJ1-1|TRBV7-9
TGTGCCAGCAGCGCAGACAGGGCGGCCACTGAAGCTTTCTTT
CASSADRAATEAFF
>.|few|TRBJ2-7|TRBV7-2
TGTGCCAGCAGCTTCATTACTGGAGAGCAGTACTTC
CASSFITGEQYF
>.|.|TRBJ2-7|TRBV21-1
TGTGCCAGCAGCAAAGCTTTATGGGGGGGGCGCGAGCAGTACTTC
CASSKALWGGREQYF
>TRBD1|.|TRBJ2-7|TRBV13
TGTGCCAGCAGCCCCCCCAGGGGCAGGGGGAACTCCTACGAGCAGTACTTC
CASSPPRGRGNSYEQYF
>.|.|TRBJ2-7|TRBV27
TGTGCCAGCAGGACGACAGGCCAGTACGAGCAGTACTTC
CASRTTGQYEQYF
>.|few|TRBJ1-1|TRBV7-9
TGTGCCAGCAGCACCCGGCCGCAGGGGAACACTGAAGCTTTCTTT
CASSTRPQGNTEAFF
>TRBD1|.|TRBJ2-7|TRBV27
TGTGCCAGCAAGGACAGGGGAGGCTACGAGCAGTACTTC
CASKDRGGYEQYF
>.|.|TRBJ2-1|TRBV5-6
TGTGCCAGCAGCTTGGCCGGGGCGGGGGCACCCCGGAATGAGCAGTTCTTC
CASSLAGAGAPRNEQFF
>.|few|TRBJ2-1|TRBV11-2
TGTGCCAGCAGCGCAGCTAGCGCTGAGCAGTTCTTC
CASSAASAEQFF
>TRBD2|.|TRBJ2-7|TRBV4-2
TGTGCCAGCAGCCGTTCCGCCGGACTAGCGGGACTTACCTACGAGCAGTACTTC
CASSRSAGLAGLTYEQYF
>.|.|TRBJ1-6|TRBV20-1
TGCAGTGCTAGGAGCCGGGAGGACCCGAGCTCCTATAATTCACCCCTCCACTTT
CSARSREDPSSYNSPLHF
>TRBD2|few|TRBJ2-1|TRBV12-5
TGTGCTAGTGGTTTGGTACTAGCGGGCCGATACAATGAGCAGTTCTTC
CASGLVLAGRYNEQFF
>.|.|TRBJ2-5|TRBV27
TGTGCCAGCAGCGCAGGACCGATGTCATATATACAAGAGACCCAGTACTTC
CASSAGPMSYIQETQYF
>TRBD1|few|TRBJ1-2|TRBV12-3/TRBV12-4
TGTGCCAGCACCCCCTTTGGGGAGGGGGCGTTTGACGGCTACACCTTC
CASTPFGEGAFDGYTF
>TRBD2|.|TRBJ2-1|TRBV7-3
TGTGCCAGCAGCTCGAATGGGCTTAGCGGGGGAAGCTCCTACAATGAGCAGTTCTTC
CASSSNGLSGGSSYNEQFF
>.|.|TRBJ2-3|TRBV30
TGTGCCTGGACGCCCCGTAGAGATACGCAGTATTTT
CAWTPRRDTQYF
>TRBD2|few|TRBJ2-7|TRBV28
TGTGCCAGCACCCAGGGACTAGCGGGGGGTTTCTCCTACGAGCAGTACTTC
CASTQGLAGGFSYEQYF
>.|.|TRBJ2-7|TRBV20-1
TGCAGTGCTAGGGAGGACGGCGAGCAGTACTTC
CSAREDGEQYF